The sequence of this T cell receptor beta chain was determined in a study of cytomegalovirus exposure and HLA in healthy donors. Study summary: Across almost 400 genotyped donors, over 70% landed in the Caucasian-associated ancestry cluster.

It was with 60 Vbeta and 13 Jbeta primers that the PCR ran. TCRdb's copy holds only in-frame clones and misses some; the assay was immunoSEQ multiplex PCR. The sample records about 110,000 clones, around 81% being singletons. From germline, CDR1 is SNHLY and CDR2 FYNNEI. V was pared by 5 bases and J by 6 bases, with 14 bases between. This CDR3 region has 14 residues. The rearrangement uses TRBV2 and TRBJ1-5, with D perhaps matching TRBD1 (5 bases). The sequenced sample consisted of PBMCs. The source is a woman in her thirties in good health and CMV-seronegative. The DNA for the CDR3 is TGTGCCAGCAGTATGGGGCTTAACGTTCAGCCCCAGCATTTT. Translation: CASSMGLNVQPQHF.